The present T cell receptor (beta chain) was sequenced within a study of read filtering for tumor transcriptome and immune sequencing. V was trimmed by 5 bases and J by 0 bases, leaving 14 bases between them. Germline lookup yields CDR1 SEHNR and CDR2 FQNEAQ (reference sequence). The CDR3 loop spans 16 amino acids. From approximately 430 ng of RNA, a library with molecular barcoded alpha/delta and beta/gamma adaptors was made. TCRdb re-derived calls from the reads in MiXCR, one entry per CDR3 protein. The table has tens of thousands of distinct CDR3 sequences, under 25% seen once. This clonotype is medium-sized in the sample.

The sequencing sample was made of a population of CD138-negative cells sorted from bone marrow. The TCR sequence derives from a donor over 35 with multiple myeloma. The chain couples TRBV7-9 to TRBJ2-1; D might be TRBD1 (5 bases). The CDR3 loop is CASSPRQQISYNEQFF. CDR3 DNA sequence: TGTGCCAGCAGCCCACGACAGCAGATCTCCTACAATGAGCAGTTCTTC.